The 2 T cell receptor beta chains below were found in one sample sequenced in a study of shared clonotypes between healthy human individuals. Some clones are missing from TCRdb's copy, which holds only in-frame ones; the method was immunoSEQ multiplex PCR. The data contain about 470,000 clones, 70% to 80% of them singletons. Specimen: PBMCs. The receptors derive from a middle-aged woman in good health. Some clones in this sample may be carry-over from other donors' samples.

This clone was counted only a few times. CDR3 region: CASSIQGPRPNYGYTF. Here the CDR3 DNA reads TGTGCCAGCAGCATACAGGGGCCCAGACCCAACTATGGCTACACCTTC. The V gene is TRBV7-3, the J gene TRBJ1-2; 7 bases align to TRBD1. In germline, CDR1 is SGHTA, CDR2 FQGTGA. The CDR3 length is 16 residues. After removal of 5 bases from V and 2 bases from J, the junction contained 11 bases not matched to a gene.

This clone occurred a few times. The gene calls are TRBV2 and TRBJ2-5, with TRBD2 matching 7 bases. From germline, CDR1 is SNHLY and CDR2 FYNNEI. This CDR3 is built from 14 residues. The trim removed 2 bases at V and 5 bases at J, leaving 5 bases unmatched. The CDR3 DNA reads as TGTGCCAGCAGTGAAAATAGCGGGCAGGAGACCCAGTACTTC. Protein: CASSENSGQETQYF.